This T cell receptor beta chain emerged from a study of control samples from healthy donors and cancer patients. V shed 2 bases and J 2 bases; nucleotides not matched to a gene: 4. The CDR3 runs 14 residues. Germline values: CDR1 SGHNT, CDR2 YYREEE (reference sequence). TCRdb keeps only in-frame clones here, not all; method: immunoSEQ multiplex PCR. The sample lists some 140,000 clones; more than 90% were seen once. The sequencing sample was made of blood. The sequence derives from a man younger than 45 in good health. This rearrangement joins TRBV5-4 to TRBJ2-7, with 7 bases matching TRBD2. The CDR3 coding sequence is TGTGCCAGCAGCTTAGCGGGACCACCCTACGAGCAGTACTTC. Translation gives CASSLAGPPYEQYF.